The sample holds a few counts of the clone carrying this T cell receptor (beta chain). Its antigen is not known. One entry per CDR3 protein, called by TCRdb with MiXCR from the RT-PCR reads. The sample includes more than 400,000 distinct CDR3 sequences, roughly 11% seen only once; the top ten take about an eighth. Germline V gives CDR1 SGDLS, CDR2 YYNGEE. The V end was cut by 2 bases, the J end by 3 bases, with 12 bases between. The CDR3 covers 15 residues. The sample belongs to a study of response to subunit inactivated influenza vaccine. General study results and limits: Each seasonal flu vaccination may recruit only limited new T cells, authors suggested.

The clonotype originates from a man aged 50 or older who received an inactivated influenza vaccine. The chain has TRBV9 and TRBJ1-3; the D gene is possibly TRBD1 (6 bases). The sequences come from PBMCs from blood, collected about 6 weeks after vaccination. The CDR3 sequence: CASSVGQQGGNTIYF. The CDR3 DNA sequence: TGTGCCAGCAGCGTCGGACAGCAAGGTGGAAACACCATATATTTT.